The 28 T cell receptor beta chains in this list originate from one sample, sequenced in a study of T cells after posttransplantation cyclophosphamide. Sequencing used immunoSEQ multiplex PCR; TCRdb keeps in-frame clones, though not all of them. This table has tens of thousands of clones, 92% appearing once. Specimen: PBMCs. The origin of the receptors is a woman between 50 and 59 years old in good health and a related stem cell transplant donor.

This chain connects TRBV7-9 to TRBJ2-1; 10 nucleotides line up with TRBD2. This CDR3 contains 16 residues. Per the germline V gene, CDR1 is SEHNR and CDR2 is FQNEAQ (reference sequence). The ends lost 4 bases at V and 11 bases at J; junction bases unmatched: 14. The CDR3 reads CASSSIESSGGAQQFF. The CDR3 DNA reads TGTGCCAGCAGCTCGATAGAATCCAGCGGGGGGGCTCAGCAGTTCTTC.

The rearrangement links TRBV15 to TRBJ2-3, with TRBD2 identical over 12 bases. Germline CDR1 is LNHNV and CDR2 is YYDKDF (reference sequence). V lost 0 bases to trimming and J lost 6 bases; unmatched junction nucleotides: 4. The CDR3 length is 16 residues. The CDR3 loop is CATSRDRTSGVDTQYF. CDR3 nucleotides: TGTGCCACCAGCAGAGATAGGACTAGCGGGGTGGATACGCAGTATTTT.

The J gene is TRBJ1-2, the V gene TRBV25-1; possible D gene TRBD1, 5 bases. The CDR3 has 16 amino acids. Deletions cut 0 bases from V and 3 bases from J, with 14 bases between. CDR1 MGHDK and CDR2 SYGVNS come from the germline V gene. In DNA form, the CDR3 reads TGTGCCAGCAGTGAATACGGGGGAAAAGGAGACTATGGCTACACCTTC. This codes for CASSEYGGKGDYGYTF.

V and J are TRBV11-2 and TRBJ1-1; D is ambiguous. Trimming pared 0 bases from V and 1 base from J, leaving 9 bases between. CDR1 and CDR2 (germline): SGHAT, FQNNGV. The CDR3 extends over 15 amino acids. Here the CDR3 DNA reads TGTGCCAGCAGCTTAGAACAGTTGGGGAACACTGAAGCTTTCTTT. Its protein is CASSLEQLGNTEAFF.

The rearrangement links TRBV9 to TRBJ1-4, with D possibly matching TRBD1 (5 bases). This CDR3 has 15 residues. CDR1 is SGDLS, CDR2 YYNGEE, per germline. The germline V and J ends were trimmed by 1 base and 7 bases, with 14 bases remaining between them. The CDR3 bases are TGTGCCAGCAGCGTATGGGTAGGTGACAGTGAAAAACTGTTTTTT. Translating it yields CASSVWVGDSEKLFF. The variable domain in full, with the rest retrieved from reference TRBV9 and TRBJ1-4, is DSGVTQTPKHLITATGQRVTLRCSPRSGDLSVYWYQQSLDQGLQFLIQYYNGEERAKGNILERFSAQQFPDLHSELNLSSLELGDSALYFCASSVWVGDSEKLFFGSGTQLSVL.

The chain links TRBV18 to TRBJ2-7, with 12 bases matching TRBD2. This CDR3 contains 16 residues. The germline gives CDR1 KGHSH, CDR2 LQKENI. The J segment lost 4 bases and the V segment lost 3 bases, leaving 7 bases of the junction unmatched. CDR3 bases: TGTGCCAGCTCACCCCCAACACTAGCGGGAGGTTACGAGCAGTACTTC. Translating it yields CASSPPTLAGGYEQYF.

The chain combines TRBV6-6 with TRBJ2-5, with TRBD2 matching over 8 bases. Trimming cost V 0 bases and J 5 bases; bases outside gene matches: 5. Germline-derived CDR1 and CDR2 are MNHNY and SVGAGI (reference sequence). CDR3 length: 15 residues. The CDR3 loop is CASSYSGTRGETQYF. The CDR3 DNA follows: TGTGCCAGCAGTTACTCCGGGACTAGAGGGGAGACCCAGTACTTC.

The chain combines TRBV15 with TRBJ2-1; 8 bases are a match to TRBD1. The V gene's germline CDR1 is LNHNV and CDR2 YYDKDF (reference sequence). This CDR3 spans 15 amino acids. With V trimmed by 1 base and J by 1 base, 0 bases remained unmatched. CDR3 amino acids: CATSRGDRSYNEQFF. In DNA, the CDR3 is TGTGCCACCAGCAGAGGGGACAGGTCCTACAATGAGCAGTTCTTC. Combining the CDR3 with reference TRBV15 and TRBJ2-1 gives the whole variable domain DAMVIQNPRYQVTQFGKPVTLSCSQTLNHNVMYWYQQKSSQAPKLLFHYYDKDFNNEADTPDNFQSRRPNTSFCFLDIRSPGLGDTAMYLCATSRGDRSYNEQFFGPGTRLTVL.

The V gene is TRBV7-6, the J gene TRBJ2-7, with 8 positions matching TRBD1. CDR3 size: 16 residues. Looked up from germline, CDR1 is SGHVS and CDR2 is FNYEAQ. The V and J ends lost 5 bases and 0 bases, in that order; junction bases with no gene match: 9. CDR3 sequence: CASSPQGTGDSYEQYF. CDR3 coding DNA: TGTGCCAGCAGCCCCCAGGGGACAGGCGACTCCTACGAGCAGTACTTC.

The CDR3 bases are TGCGCCAGCAGCGCTACCTCCGGGACAGGGAATGAAAAACTGTTTTTT. Translation gives CASSATSGTGNEKLFF. The rearrangement uses TRBV5-1 and TRBJ1-4; 9 positions agree with TRBD1. The length of the CDR3 is 16 residues. V shed 4 bases and J 5 bases; nucleotides not matched to a gene: 9. The germline CDR1 and CDR2 sequences are SGHRS and YFSETQ.

This chain connects TRBV5-1 to TRBJ1-1; 7 bases agree with TRBD1. With V trimmed by 3 bases and J by 6 bases, 8 bases remained unmatched. Germline CDR1 SGHRS, CDR2 YFSETQ. This CDR3 comprises 14 residues. CDR3 DNA sequence: TGCGCCAGCAGCTCCACGACAGGGTCGGCTGAAGCTTTCTTT. Protein sequence: CASSSTTGSAEAFF.

This clone appeared a few times. J is TRBJ2-7 and V is TRBV6-5, with D possibly matching TRBD1 (6 bases). Between the trimmed V and J ends, which lost 7 bases and 0 bases, there was a span of 13 bases. Per the germline V gene, CDR1 is MNHEY and CDR2 is SVGAGI. The CDR3 totals 14 residues. CDR3 DNA: TGTGCCAGCACCACCAGGGGTAGCTCCTACGAGCAGTACTTC. Residues: CASTTRGSSYEQYF.

The genes are TRBV30 and TRBJ2-5; TRBD2 matches at 8 bases. This CDR3 is built from 14 residues. With 3 bases clipped from V and 5 bases from J, the junction kept 8 bases outside the gene matches. From germline, CDR1 is GTSNPN and CDR2 SVGIG (reference sequence). DNA of the CDR3: TGTGCCTGGAGCAATCTAGCGGGCGGGGAGACCCAGTACTTC. Translating gives CAWSNLAGGETQYF. The full variable domain, with the rest looked up from reference TRBV30 and TRBJ2-5, is SQTIHQWPATLVQPVGSPLSLECTVEGTSNPNLYWYRQAAGRGLQLLFYSVGIGQISSEVPQNLSASRPQDRQFILSSKKLLLSDSGFYLCAWSNLAGGETQYFGPGTRLLVL.

The chain carries TRBV6-1 and TRBJ1-4, with D maybe TRBD1 (5 bases). The CDR3 is 15 amino acids. Between the trimmed V and J ends, which lost 5 bases and 8 bases, there was a span of 18 bases. Germline V gene sequence: CDR1 MNHNS, CDR2 SASEGT. This CDR3 is CASSTNQGRGEKLFF. CDR3 in DNA: TGTGCCAGCAGTACAAACCAGGGTAGGGGAGAAAAACTGTTTTTT.

This clone was recorded only once. The chain recombines TRBV28 with TRBJ2-1; possible D gene TRBD2, 6 bases. There are 14 residues in the CDR3. CDR1 MDHEN and CDR2 SYDVKM come from the germline V gene. V lost 6 bases to trimming and J lost 0 bases, with 9 bases between them. In DNA form, the CDR3 reads TGTGCCAGCAGCCCGGGACTCTCCTACAATGAGCAGTTCTTC. Translation: CASSPGLSYNEQFF.

The chain is built from TRBV6-1 and TRBJ1-4, with 11 positions matching TRBD1. CDR1 MNHNS and CDR2 SASEGT come from the germline V gene. V shed 0 bases and J 7 bases; nucleotides not matched to a gene: 4. The CDR3 contains 16 residues. In DNA form, the CDR3 reads TGTGCCAGCAGTGAAGCCCGCGGGACAGGGGGTGAAAAACTGTTTTTT. This sequence encodes CASSEARGTGGEKLFF.

The CDR3 is CASSPGALNTEAFF. The CDR3 nucleotides are TGCGCCAGCAGCCCAGGGGCCCTGAACACTGAAGCTTTCTTT. The V call is TRBV5-1, the J call TRBJ1-1, with D tentatively TRBD1 (6 bases). Trimming left V 4 bases short and J 0 bases short, with 10 bases between. The CDR3 covers 14 residues. Germline V gene sequence: CDR1 SGHRS, CDR2 YFSETQ.

This sequence joins TRBV25-1 and TRBJ2-1; D might be TRBD1 (6 bases). The V and J ends lost 2 bases and 4 bases respectively, with 15 bases between them. The CDR3 runs 16 residues. Per germline, CDR1 MGHDK and CDR2 SYGVNS. The DNA for the CDR3 is TGTGCCAGCAGTGAAGATGGGGACACCTCTTACAATGAGCAGTTCTTC. This sequence encodes CASSEDGDTSYNEQFF.

This rearrangement joins TRBV7-9 to TRBJ1-1; D is uncertain. The V gene's germline CDR1 is SEHNR and CDR2 FQNEAQ (reference sequence). The CDR3 length is 14 residues. Trimming removed 8 bases at V and 2 bases at J, with 15 bases between. CDR3 loop: CASEPRSYNTEAFF. The CDR3 DNA reads as TGTGCCAGCGAACCGAGGAGTTATAACACTGAAGCTTTCTTT.

This clone showed up just once. This chain connects TRBV7-9 to TRBJ1-1; the match to TRBD1 covers 7 bases. Germline V gives CDR1 SEHNR, CDR2 FQNEAQ (reference sequence). The J segment lost 6 bases and the V segment lost 0 bases, leaving 1 base of the junction unmatched. The CDR3 is 13 residues long. Here the CDR3 reads CASSLADRAEAFF. The CDR3 DNA sequence: TGTGCCAGCAGCTTAGCCGACAGGGCTGAAGCTTTCTTT. The variable domain in full, completed from reference TRBV7-9 and TRBJ1-1, reads DTGVSQNPRHKITKRGQNVTFRCDPISEHNRLYWYRQTLGQGPEFLTYFQNEAQLEKSRLLSDRFSAERPKGSFSTLEIQRTEQGDSAMYLCASSLADRAEAFFGQGTRLTVV.

Only one count was recorded for this clone. The rearrangement uses TRBV7-8 and TRBJ2-7; D may be TRBD1 (5 bases). Germline V lookup: CDR1 SGHVS, CDR2 FQNEAQ. The ends were cut back, 6 bases at V and 4 bases at J, with 16 bases in the middle. The CDR3 runs 14 residues. CDR3: CASSQDMKSYEQYF. As DNA, the CDR3 is TGTGCCAGCAGTCAGGACATGAAGAGTTACGAGCAGTACTTC.

This sequence joins TRBV5-1 and TRBJ1-1, with D possibly matching TRBD1 (6 bases). The CDR3 is 15 residues long. Trimming shortened V by 0 bases and J by 5 bases, and 14 bases separated the two germline ends. Per germline, CDR1 SGHRS and CDR2 YFSETQ. In DNA, the CDR3 is TGCGCCAGCAGCTTGGCCTCAGGGGAAGGAACTGAAGCTTTCTTT. Encoded protein: CASSLASGEGTEAFF.

The J gene is TRBJ2-5, the V gene TRBV5-1; D is unresolved. This CDR3 contains 11 residues. V was shortened by 4 bases and J by 5 bases, with 6 bases between the two germline ends. Germline CDR1 is SGHRS and CDR2 is YFSETQ. The CDR3 nucleotides read TGCGCCAGCAGCCTCTCGGAGACCCAGTACTTC. The encoded protein is CASSLSETQYF.

CDR3 bases: TGTGCCAGCAGCCCCAGTGAGGTTGGCACTGAAGCTTTCTTT. This sequence encodes CASSPSEVGTEAFF. The chain is built from TRBV14 and TRBJ1-1; D call uncertain. The CDR3 loop spans 14 amino acids. The germline V and J ends were trimmed by 4 bases and 4 bases, with 13 bases remaining between them. Germline assignment: CDR1 SGHDN and CDR2 FVKESK.

This CDR3 reads CASSSLGTGSEQYF. The CDR3 DNA follows: TGTGCCAGCAGTTCCTTAGGGACAGGGAGCGAGCAGTACTTC. The rearrangement links TRBV27 to TRBJ2-7, with 9 bases that match TRBD1. Per the germline V gene, CDR1 is MNHEY and CDR2 is SMNVEV (reference sequence). The ends lost 4 bases at V and 6 bases at J; junction bases unmatched: 7. The CDR3 loop spans 14 amino acids.

The chain is built from TRBV9 and TRBJ2-1; 9 bases are shared with TRBD2. The V and J ends lost 1 base and 8 bases, in that order; junction bases with no gene match: 7. Germline V lookup: CDR1 SGDLS, CDR2 YYNGEE. The CDR3 runs 15 residues. Here the CDR3 reads CASSVSAGGPDEQFF. CDR3 nucleotides: TGTGCCAGCAGCGTATCGGCGGGAGGGCCTGATGAGCAGTTCTTC.

The chain combines TRBV27 with TRBJ1-5; the D is unclear. There are 11 residues in the CDR3. Germline V lookup: CDR1 MNHEY, CDR2 SMNVEV (reference sequence). CDR3: CASVADQPQHF. In DNA form, the CDR3 reads TGTGCTAGCGTAGCGGATCAGCCCCAGCATTTT.

The V gene is TRBV7-3, the J gene TRBJ2-7; TRBD2 might be the D (5 bases). CDR1 is SGHTA and CDR2 is FQGTGA in the germline V gene. Trimming took 5 bases from V and 4 from J, leaving 12 bases between them. The CDR3 covers 13 residues. CDR3 amino acids: CASSQDWGYEQYF. In nucleotides, the CDR3 is TGTGCCAGCAGCCAGGACTGGGGATACGAGCAGTACTTC.